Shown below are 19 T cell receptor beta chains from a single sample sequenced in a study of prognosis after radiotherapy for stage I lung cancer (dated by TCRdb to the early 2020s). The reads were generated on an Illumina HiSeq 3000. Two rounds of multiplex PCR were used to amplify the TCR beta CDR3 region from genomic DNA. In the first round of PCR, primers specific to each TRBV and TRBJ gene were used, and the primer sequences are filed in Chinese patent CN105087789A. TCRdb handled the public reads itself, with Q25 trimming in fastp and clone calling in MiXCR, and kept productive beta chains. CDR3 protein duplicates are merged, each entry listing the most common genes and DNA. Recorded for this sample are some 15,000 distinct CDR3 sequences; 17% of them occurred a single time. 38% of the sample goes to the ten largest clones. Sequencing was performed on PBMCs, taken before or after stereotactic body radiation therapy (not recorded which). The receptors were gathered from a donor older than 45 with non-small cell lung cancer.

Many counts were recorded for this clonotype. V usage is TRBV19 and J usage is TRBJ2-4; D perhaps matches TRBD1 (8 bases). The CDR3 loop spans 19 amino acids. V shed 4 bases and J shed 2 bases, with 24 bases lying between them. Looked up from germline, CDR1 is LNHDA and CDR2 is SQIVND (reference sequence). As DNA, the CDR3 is TGTGCCAGTAGTAAATTGACAGGGGAGGGGGTTTTAACCAAAAACATTCAGTACTTC. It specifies CASSKLTGEGVLTKNIQYF.

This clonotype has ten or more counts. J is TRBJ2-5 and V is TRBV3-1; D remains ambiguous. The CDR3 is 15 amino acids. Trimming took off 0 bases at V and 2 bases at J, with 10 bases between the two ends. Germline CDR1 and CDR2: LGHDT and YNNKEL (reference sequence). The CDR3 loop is CASSQDPTIQETQYF. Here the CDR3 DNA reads TGTGCCAGCAGCCAAGACCCCACAATACAAGAGACCCAGTACTTC.

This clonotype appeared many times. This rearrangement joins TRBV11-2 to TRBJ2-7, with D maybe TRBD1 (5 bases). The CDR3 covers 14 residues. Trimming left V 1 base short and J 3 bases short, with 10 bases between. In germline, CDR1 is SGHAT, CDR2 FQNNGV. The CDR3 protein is CASSLGRQSYEQYF. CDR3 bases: TGTGCCAGCAGCTTAGGGAGACAGAGCTACGAGCAGTACTTC.

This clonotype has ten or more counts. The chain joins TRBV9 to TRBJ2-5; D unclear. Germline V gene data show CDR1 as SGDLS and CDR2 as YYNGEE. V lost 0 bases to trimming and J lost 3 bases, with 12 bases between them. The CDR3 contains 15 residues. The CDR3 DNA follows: TGTGCCAGCAGCGTAGCCCCCACCTGGGAAGAGACCCAGTACTTC. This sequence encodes CASSVAPTWEETQYF.

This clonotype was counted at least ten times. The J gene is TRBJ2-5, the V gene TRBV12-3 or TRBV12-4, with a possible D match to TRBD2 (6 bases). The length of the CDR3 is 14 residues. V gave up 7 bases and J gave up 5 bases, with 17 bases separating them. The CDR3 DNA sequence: TGTGCCAGCACCGATTGGGGGGAGAAGGAGACCCAGTACTTC. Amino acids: CASTDWGEKETQYF.

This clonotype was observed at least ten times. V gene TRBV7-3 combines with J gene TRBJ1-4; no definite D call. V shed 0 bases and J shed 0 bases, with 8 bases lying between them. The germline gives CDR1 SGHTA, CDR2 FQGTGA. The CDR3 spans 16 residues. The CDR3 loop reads CASSLTGGTTNEKLFF. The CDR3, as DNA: TGTGCCAGCAGCTTAACGGGTGGTACAACTAATGAAAAACTGTTTTTT.

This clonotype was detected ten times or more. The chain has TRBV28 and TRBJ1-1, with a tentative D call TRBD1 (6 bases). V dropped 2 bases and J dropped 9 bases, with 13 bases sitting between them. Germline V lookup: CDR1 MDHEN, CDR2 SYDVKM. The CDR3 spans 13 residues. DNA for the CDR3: TGTGCCAGCAGTTTAGGGGGAACAGGGAAAGCTTTCTTT. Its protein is CASSLGGTGKAFF.

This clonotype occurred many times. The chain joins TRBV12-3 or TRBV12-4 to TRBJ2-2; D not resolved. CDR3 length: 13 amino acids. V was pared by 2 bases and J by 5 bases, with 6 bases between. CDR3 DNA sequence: TGTGCCAGCAGTTTAAAACGAACCGGGGAGCTGTTTTTT. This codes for CASSLKRTGELFF.

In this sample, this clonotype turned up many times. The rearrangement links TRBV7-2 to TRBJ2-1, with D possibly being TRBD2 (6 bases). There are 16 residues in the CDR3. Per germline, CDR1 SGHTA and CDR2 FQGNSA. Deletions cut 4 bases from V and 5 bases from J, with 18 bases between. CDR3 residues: CASSSKRGTDNNEQFF. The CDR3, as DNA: TGTGCCAGCAGCTCTAAACGGGGGACTGACAACAATGAGCAGTTCTTC.

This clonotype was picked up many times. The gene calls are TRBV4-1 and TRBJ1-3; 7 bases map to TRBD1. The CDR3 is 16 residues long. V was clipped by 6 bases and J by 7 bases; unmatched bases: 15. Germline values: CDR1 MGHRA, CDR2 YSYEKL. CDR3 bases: TGCGCCAGCAGTCTGAGTTCGTACCAGGGGGAGAACACCATATATTTT. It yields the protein CASSLSSYQGENTIYF.

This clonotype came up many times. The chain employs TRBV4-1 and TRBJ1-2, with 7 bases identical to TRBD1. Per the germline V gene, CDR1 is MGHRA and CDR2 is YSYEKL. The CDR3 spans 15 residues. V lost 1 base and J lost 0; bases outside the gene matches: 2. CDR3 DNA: TGCGCCAGCAGCCAAGGGCAGGGGGCTAACTATGGCTACACCTTC. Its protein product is CASSQGQGANYGYTF.

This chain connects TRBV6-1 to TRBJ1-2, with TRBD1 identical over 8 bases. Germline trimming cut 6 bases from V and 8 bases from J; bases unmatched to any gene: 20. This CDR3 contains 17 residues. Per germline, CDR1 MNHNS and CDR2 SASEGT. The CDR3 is CASSFLPQGVDARGYTF. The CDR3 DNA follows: TGTGCCAGCAGCTTCCTCCCACAGGGGGTGGACGCTCGAGGCTACACCTTC.

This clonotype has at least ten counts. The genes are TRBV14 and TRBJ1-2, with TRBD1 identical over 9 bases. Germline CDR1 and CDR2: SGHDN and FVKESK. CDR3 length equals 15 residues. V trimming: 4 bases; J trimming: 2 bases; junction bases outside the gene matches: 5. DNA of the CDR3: TGTGCCAGCAGCCCCAACAGGGGGCAGAACTATGGCTACACCTTC. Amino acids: CASSPNRGQNYGYTF.

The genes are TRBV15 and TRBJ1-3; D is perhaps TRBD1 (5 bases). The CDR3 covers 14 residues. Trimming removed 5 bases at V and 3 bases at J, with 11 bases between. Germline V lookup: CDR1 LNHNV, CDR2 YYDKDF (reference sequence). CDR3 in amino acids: CATSLGASGNTIYF. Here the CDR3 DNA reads TGTGCCACCAGCTTAGGGGCGAGTGGAAACACCATATATTTT.

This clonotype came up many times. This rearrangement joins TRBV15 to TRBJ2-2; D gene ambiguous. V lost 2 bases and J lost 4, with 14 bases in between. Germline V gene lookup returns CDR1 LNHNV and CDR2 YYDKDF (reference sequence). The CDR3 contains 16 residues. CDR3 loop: CATSRRRPVGTGELFF. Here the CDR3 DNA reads TGTGCCACCAGCAGACGAAGGCCTGTAGGCACCGGGGAGCTGTTTTTT.

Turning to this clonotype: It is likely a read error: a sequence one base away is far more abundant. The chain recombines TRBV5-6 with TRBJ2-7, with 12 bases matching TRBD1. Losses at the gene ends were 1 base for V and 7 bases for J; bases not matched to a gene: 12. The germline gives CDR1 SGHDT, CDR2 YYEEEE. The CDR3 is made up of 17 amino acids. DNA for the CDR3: TGTGCCAGCAGCTTGCCTTTGGGACAGGGGGCTCGTAATGAGCAGTACTTC. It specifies CASSLPLGQGARNEQYF.

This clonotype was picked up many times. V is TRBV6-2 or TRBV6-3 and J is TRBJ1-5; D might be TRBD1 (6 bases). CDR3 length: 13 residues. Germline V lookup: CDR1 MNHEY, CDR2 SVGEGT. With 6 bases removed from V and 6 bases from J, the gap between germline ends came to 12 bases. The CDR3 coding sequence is TGTGCCAGCAGCCCCAGGGGCAGTCAGCCCCAGCATTTT. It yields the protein CASSPRGSQPQHF.

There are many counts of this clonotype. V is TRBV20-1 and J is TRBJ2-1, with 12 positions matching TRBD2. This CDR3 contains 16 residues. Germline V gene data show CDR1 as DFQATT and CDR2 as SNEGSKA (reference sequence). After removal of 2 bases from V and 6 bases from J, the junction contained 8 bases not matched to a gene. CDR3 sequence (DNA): TGCAGTGCTAGAAGACTAGCGGGAGCTCAAGGCAATGAGCAGTTCTTC. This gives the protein CSARRLAGAQGNEQFF.

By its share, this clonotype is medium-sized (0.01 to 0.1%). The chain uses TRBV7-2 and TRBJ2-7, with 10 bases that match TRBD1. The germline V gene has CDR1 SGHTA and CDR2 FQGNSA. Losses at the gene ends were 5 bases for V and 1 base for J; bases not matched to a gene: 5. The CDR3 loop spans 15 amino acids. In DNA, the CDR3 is TGTGCCAGCAGCCTTACGGACAGGGGGTCCTACGAGCAGTACTTC. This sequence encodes CASSLTDRGSYEQYF.